The rows below give T cell receptor beta chains drawn from one sample of a study of identifying expanded T cells in peripheral blood. The assay was immunoSEQ multiplex PCR, and TCRdb's table has in-frame clones only and misses some. In the table there are 50,000 to 60,000 clones, around 86% of which are singletons. Sequencing used blood. These receptors came from a person between 18 and 69 years old in good health. The CDR3 runs from the conserved cysteine through the conserved F or W. Part of the rows lack a size; the others show once, few, many or a class for expanded clones.

CSVGSTDTQYF,TRBJ2-3,-,TRBV29-1
CASSVGNRGYTF,TRBJ1-2,-,TRBV9
CASSVGQGAYEQFF,TRBJ2-1,-,TRBV9
CASSSFPGQADTEAFF,TRBJ1-1,once,TRBV5-1
CASSPGSGTSYEQYF,TRBJ2-7,-,TRBV18
CASSFGEGAAYGYTF,TRBJ1-2,-,TRBV5-4
CASSLRDRNQPQHF,TRBJ1-5,-,TRBV6-5
CASSYERQGPRF,TRBJ2-3,-,TRBV6-6
CAWRLGPSEYNEQFF,TRBJ2-1,-,TRBV30
CAWNSGGKDTQYF,TRBJ2-3,-,TRBV30
CASSLGVTSGKPRSYNEQFF,TRBJ2-1,-,TRBV5-1
CASSPSLSLGTGGANYGYTF,TRBJ1-2,few,TRBV5-5
CASSLSGFGQPQHF,TRBJ1-5,-,TRBV7-9
CASSAGTGPSYEQYF,TRBJ2-7,-,TRBV11-2
CASSQDLWRAGRKLDEKLFF,TRBJ1-4,-,TRBV4-1
CASSPSQGKQPQHF,TRBJ1-5,-,TRBV6-1
CASSADGLAGGQETQYF,TRBJ2-5,-,TRBV5-4
CASSLAGTGGGYTF,TRBJ1-2,-,TRBV5-4
CASSPTTGYGHGELFF,TRBJ2-2,-,TRBV5-1
CASGRGQSGTAKNIQYF,TRBJ2-4,-,TRBV12-5
CASSWGLREQFF,TRBJ2-1,once,TRBV5-4
CASSGRDRLNTEAFF,TRBJ1-1,-,TRBV6-1
CASSQETGQQFF,TRBJ2-1,-,TRBV5-1
CASRAGLAASTDTQYF,TRBJ2-3,-,TRBV2
CASSIRQGTGELFF,TRBJ2-2,few,TRBV7-7
CASSMQGPVYNSPLHF,TRBJ1-6,-,TRBV19
CASSAQGADEQFF,TRBJ2-1,once,TRBV9
CASTLGLPFDEQFF,TRBJ2-1,-,TRBV7-2
CASSVGGGPPSRGTEAFF,TRBJ1-1,few,TRBV9
CASSRGQGRYGYTF,TRBJ1-2,-,TRBV27
CSVEPSSYNEQFF,TRBJ2-1,-,TRBV29-1
CASSFSGLEQYF,TRBJ2-7,once,TRBV27
CASSPGLPHSPLHF,TRBJ1-6,-,TRBV7-8
CASSQEFMVKGSSGNTIYF,TRBJ1-3,-,TRBV14
CASSRTGIISYGYTF,TRBJ1-2,-,TRBV5-1
CASTRVSDSPLHF,TRBJ1-6,few,TRBV6-5
CASSLDRSTEAFF,TRBJ1-1,-,TRBV11-3
CASSLSGTSYNEQFF,TRBJ2-1,once,TRBV5-1
CAWSVLRAGGQKTQYF,TRBJ2-5,-,TRBV30
CASYRGSGTSTDTQYF,TRBJ2-3,-,TRBV7-6